This section outlines one T cell receptor beta chain sequence together with its context. Its cognate antigen is unknown. This sample is part of a study of cytomegalovirus exposure and HLA in healthy donors. General study findings and limits: V- and J-gene trimming of TCR beta was linked (in a later analysis) to a missense DCLRE1C variant.

This PCR relied on a set of 60 Vbeta primers and 13 Jbeta primers. Data came from immunoSEQ multiplex PCR; TCRdb stores just in-frame clones and leaves some out. The sample shows around 150,000 clones, just under 65% of them seen only once. V was trimmed by 8 bases and J by 6 bases, leaving 17 bases between them. Germline V gives CDR1 SGHTA, CDR2 FQGNSA. This CDR3 contains 15 residues. This receptor was taken from a woman in her fifties or sixties in good health and CMV-seropositive. Sequencing used PBMCs. The gene calls are TRBV7-2 and TRBJ2-6; TRBD2 might be the D (6 bases). DNA for the CDR3: TGTGCCAGCGGGGGAGGCGGCCTTCAGGCCAACGTCCTGACTTTC. Amino acid sequence: CASGGGGLQANVLTF.